Each of the 26 T cell receptor beta chains below was sequenced from the same sample in a study of identical twins. In TCRdb, the 5' RACE reads were re-called with MiXCR into one record per CDR3 protein. The sample has approximately 220,000 distinct CDR3 sequences, under 10% seen once. These same data were also listed under a study on yellow fever vaccine responses in identical twins.

Sequenced: memory (CD45RO+) T cells sorted from blood. Every receptor here comes from a woman between 18 and 30 years old in good health.

The genes are TRBV14 and TRBJ2-7, with 7 bases that match TRBD1. The CDR3 totals 15 residues. The trim removed 4 bases at V and 2 bases at J, leaving 8 bases unmatched. In germline, CDR1 is SGHDN, CDR2 FVKESK. In DNA form, the CDR3 reads TGTGCCAGCAGCCTTCGGACAGGACGGACCTACGAGCAGTACTTC. Translated, it gives CASSLRTGRTYEQYF.

This clonotype has a handful of counts. This rearrangement joins TRBV6-5 to TRBJ2-7; tentative D call: TRBD2 (7 bases). CDR1 and CDR2 (germline): MNHEY, SVGAGI. The V and J ends lost 0 bases and 3 bases respectively, with 12 bases between them. The CDR3 contains 15 residues. CDR3: CASSYSAGADYEQYF. The DNA for the CDR3 is TGTGCCAGCAGTTACTCGGCGGGGGCGGACTACGAGCAGTACTTC.

This sequence joins TRBV5-6 and TRBJ2-7; no reliable D call. The CDR3 spans 12 residues. The germline V gene has CDR1 SGHDT and CDR2 YYEEEE. Trimming took 0 bases from V and 6 from J, leaving 7 bases between them. In nucleotides, the CDR3 is TGTGCCAGCAGCTTGGATCGGTCCGAGCAGTACTTC. This gives the protein CASSLDRSEQYF.

This clonotype showed up many times. This chain uses TRBV7-6 with TRBJ2-7; no definite D call. The V end was cut by 3 bases, the J end by 2 bases, with 11 bases between. Germline V gene data show CDR1 as SGHVS and CDR2 as FNYEAQ. CDR3 length: 14 residues. CDR3 coding DNA: TGTGCCAGCAGCTTTGGTGTGGAAACCTACGAGCAGTACTTC. Translating it yields CASSFGVETYEQYF.

This chain uses TRBV12-3 or TRBV12-4 with TRBJ2-1; 7 positions match TRBD1. The CDR3 consists of 14 residues. V lost 6 bases to trimming and J lost 7 bases; unmatched junction nucleotides: 9. CDR3: CASRPGTALNEQFF. CDR3 in DNA: TGTGCCAGCAGGCCCGGGACAGCGTTGAATGAGCAGTTCTTC.

This clonotype has ten or more counts. The chain links TRBV28 to TRBJ1-5; no firm D call. CDR3 length: 12 amino acids. Looked up from germline, CDR1 is MDHEN and CDR2 is SYDVKM. Trimming pared 2 bases from V and 5 bases from J, leaving 4 bases between. CDR3 loop: CASSLLYQPQHF. The CDR3 region has the DNA TGTGCCAGCAGTTTACTCTATCAGCCCCAGCATTTT.

V gene TRBV5-6 combines with J gene TRBJ2-2; tentatively, D is TRBD1 (6 bases). V shed 4 bases and J shed 3 bases, with 19 bases lying between them. This CDR3 has 17 residues. CDR1 is SGHDT and CDR2 is YYEEEE in the germline V gene. The CDR3 sequence: CASSPPTGFLDTGELFF. CDR3 sequence (DNA): TGTGCCAGCAGCCCCCCCACAGGGTTTCTGGACACCGGGGAGCTGTTTTTT.

Only a few counts were recorded for this clonotype. This sequence joins TRBV24-1 and TRBJ2-1; a possible D gene is TRBD2 (5 bases). Germline loops: CDR1 KGHDR, CDR2 SFDVKD. This CDR3 is built from 14 residues. V shed 10 bases and J shed 6 bases, with 18 bases lying between them. CDR3 in DNA: TGTGCCACAACCCGTCCGGGAAGATTCAATGAGCAGTTCTTC. Translating it yields CATTRPGRFNEQFF.

This clonotype was found a few times. V and J are TRBV7-8 and TRBJ2-6, with D possibly being TRBD2 (5 bases). The V end lost 1 base, the J end lost 2 bases, and 9 bases lay between the germline ends. Germline V gives CDR1 SGHVS, CDR2 FQNEAQ. The CDR3 has 16 residues. CDR3 in DNA: TGTGCCAGCAGCTTAGTAGCCGGGACTGGGGCCAACGTCCTGACTTTC. Translation: CASSLVAGTGANVLTF.

There are many counts of this clonotype. V gene TRBV4-3 combines with J gene TRBJ2-2, with 9 bases matching TRBD1. CDR1 and CDR2 from the germline V gene are LGHNA and YSLEER. The CDR3 has 17 residues. Trimming removed 1 base from V and 1 base from J; junction bases left unmatched: 4. The CDR3 region has the DNA TGCGCCAGCAGCCAAGGAACAGGGGGCAAGAACACCGGGGAGCTGTTTTTT. This codes for CASSQGTGGKNTGELFF.

V is TRBV3-1 and J is TRBJ2-4; D not resolved. Trimming left V 4 bases short and J 3 bases short, with 10 bases between. CDR3 length: 14 residues. In germline, CDR1 is LGHDT, CDR2 YNNKEL (reference sequence). The CDR3, as DNA: TGTGCCAGCAGCCTTGGAATCAGCAAAAACATTCAGTACTTC. Translation gives CASSLGISKNIQYF.

The sample holds a few counts of this clonotype. This chain links TRBV5-6 with TRBJ2-7; no clear D. Germline CDR1 is SGHDT and CDR2 is YYEEEE. V was clipped by 2 bases and J by 6 bases, with 6 bases between them. This CDR3 contains 11 residues. For the CDR3, the DNA is TGTGCCAGCAGCTTACTTTCCGAGCAGTACTTC. Its translation is CASSLLSEQYF.

This clonotype was counted at least ten times. The gene calls are TRBV24-1 and TRBJ2-1; TRBD2 agrees at 15 bases. CDR3 length equals 19 residues. CDR1 and CDR2 (germline): KGHDR, SFDVKD. V was pared by 4 bases and J by 0 bases, with 6 bases of the junction left unmatched. CDR3 nucleotide sequence: TGTGCCACCAGTGACCCGGGACTAGCGGGGGGTTCCTCCTACAATGAGCAGTTCTTC. Protein sequence: CATSDPGLAGGSSYNEQFF.

V and J are TRBV4-1 and TRBJ2-2; 10 positions match TRBD2. The CDR3 is 17 amino acids. Looked up from germline, CDR1 is MGHRA and CDR2 is YSYEKL. J lost 6 bases, V lost 3 bases, and 10 bases had no gene match. CDR3 sequence: CASSQAGTSDNSGELFF. CDR3 DNA sequence: TGCGCCAGCAGCCAGGCCGGGACTAGCGATAATTCCGGGGAGCTGTTTTTT.

This clonotype showed up just a few times. V is TRBV12-3 or TRBV12-4 and J is TRBJ2-3; 13 nucleotides line up with TRBD2. The CDR3 loop spans 17 amino acids. Trimming at V came to 6 bases and at J to 4 bases, leaving 10 bases not matched to a gene. This CDR3 reads CASSQRTSGSVSDTQYF. The CDR3 nucleotides are TGTGCCAGCAGCCAAAGGACTAGCGGGAGTGTATCAGATACGCAGTATTTT.

The V gene is TRBV5-8, the J gene TRBJ1-2; D perhaps matches TRBD1 (5 bases). Germline values: CDR1 SGHTS, CDR2 YDEGEE. Trimming removed 4 bases from V and 0 bases from J, with 13 bases in between. The CDR3 totals 15 residues. CDR3 amino acids: CASSPRDEPNYGYTF. Here the CDR3 DNA reads TGTGCCAGCAGCCCCCGGGACGAGCCTAACTATGGCTACACCTTC.

This clonotype occurred a few times. The CDR3 DNA follows: TGTGCCAGCGGCTACCAGCCCAATGAGCAGTTCTTC. It translates to CASGYQPNEQFF. This chain joins TRBV6-2 or TRBV6-3 and TRBJ2-1; no definite D call. Trimming took 8 bases from V and 6 from J, leaving 11 bases between them. The germline gives CDR1 MNHEY, CDR2 SVGEGT. The CDR3 is 12 amino acids.

This clonotype was seen repeatedly, ten times or more. This rearrangement joins TRBV29-1 to TRBJ2-3; TRBD1 matches 7 bases. CDR1 and CDR2 (germline): SQVTM, ANQGSEA. Losses at the gene ends were 5 bases for V and 3 bases for J; bases not matched to a gene: 8. The CDR3 runs to 14 residues. CDR3 sequence reads: CSVPVGTATDTQYF. Written as DNA, the CDR3 is TGCAGCGTTCCCGTGGGGACAGCGACAGATACGCAGTATTTT.

In its sample, this clonotype was seen a few times. The rearrangement uses TRBV7-2 and TRBJ2-3; D is uncertain. CDR3 length: 12 amino acids. Trimming removed 5 bases at V and 6 bases at J, with 9 bases between. In germline, CDR1 is SGHTA, CDR2 FQGNSA. The CDR3 region is CASSPNRDTQYF. DNA for the CDR3: TGTGCCAGCAGCCCTAATAGGGATACGCAGTATTTT.

This clonotype was detected ten times or more. The V and J genes are TRBV10-2 and TRBJ2-2; D not certain. The V gene's germline CDR1 is WSHSY and CDR2 SAAADI. V lost 10 bases, J lost 4 bases, and 19 bases lay in between. CDR3 size: 15 residues. CDR3: CATRIPARSTGELFF. Here the CDR3 DNA reads TGCGCCACCAGGATCCCGGCCCGAAGCACCGGGGAGCTGTTTTTT.

This clonotype was counted ten times or more. The chain has TRBV20-1 and TRBJ2-1; 12 bases are shared with TRBD2. The germline V gene encodes CDR1 DFQATT and CDR2 SNEGSKA (reference sequence). CDR3 length: 18 amino acids. The trim removed 1 base at V and 1 base at J, leaving 8 bases unmatched. CDR3 DNA sequence: TGCAGTGCTAGAGTAGCTAAAACTAGCGGGAGGTCCTACAATGAGCAGTTCTTC. As protein: CSARVAKTSGRSYNEQFF.

At least ten counts were recorded for this clonotype. The genes are TRBV24-1 and TRBJ2-1; the match to TRBD1 covers 9 bases. CDR1 KGHDR and CDR2 SFDVKD come from the germline V gene. CDR3 length: 14 amino acids. The J segment lost 7 bases and the V segment lost 3 bases, leaving 3 bases of the junction unmatched. This chain's CDR3 is CATSDGGQGNEQFF. The CDR3 nucleotides are TGTGCCACCAGTGATGGCGGACAGGGGAATGAGCAGTTCTTC.

This clonotype counts as medium-sized. The gene calls are TRBV7-9 and TRBJ2-1, with 10 bases identical to TRBD2. V shed 6 bases and J 7 bases; nucleotides not matched to a gene: 9. The CDR3 loop spans 15 amino acids. Germline V lookup: CDR1 SEHNR, CDR2 FQNEAQ (reference sequence). CDR3 loop: CASSFSGGANNEQFF. CDR3 DNA sequence: TGTGCCAGCAGTTTCAGCGGGGGGGCGAATAATGAGCAGTTCTTC.

This clonotype occurred many times. The chain couples TRBV7-2 to TRBJ2-5; D perhaps matches TRBD2 (5 bases). This CDR3 spans 17 amino acids. The V gene lost 1 base and the J gene lost 4 bases, with 19 bases spanning the gap. From germline, CDR1 is SGHTA and CDR2 FQGNSA. The CDR3 sequence is CASSLGVSENVLETQYF. CDR3 nucleotides: TGTGCCAGCAGCTTAGGGGTTAGCGAAAATGTATTAGAGACCCAGTACTTC.

In this sample, this clonotype turned up many times. The CDR3 DNA reads as TGTGCCAGCAGCTTGATGGAAGCTCACCCCATAGGTCAGCCCCAGCATTTT. It specifies CASSLMEAHPIGQPQHF. The chain is built from TRBV5-5 and TRBJ1-5; D is unresolved. The CDR3 consists of 17 residues. The V gene lost 1 base and the J gene lost 6 bases, with 20 bases spanning the gap. Germline CDR1 and CDR2: SGHKS and YYEKEE (reference sequence). The full variable domain, rest sourced from reference TRBV5-5 and TRBJ1-5, is DAGVTQSPTHLIKTRGQQVTLRCSPISGHKSVSWYQQVLGQGPQFIFQYYEKEERGRGNFPDRFSARQFPNYSSELNVNALLLGDSALYLCASSLMEAHPIGQPQHFGDGTRLSIL.

The V call is TRBV7-2, the J call TRBJ1-2, with 7 nucleotides matching TRBD1. The CDR3 runs to 13 residues. V dropped 5 bases and J dropped 4; count of bases not matched to a gene: 4. Germline CDR1 reads SGHTA; CDR2 reads FQGNSA. The DNA for the CDR3 is TGTGCCAGCAGCATTCCAGGGGGCTATGGCTACACCTTC. It translates to CASSIPGGYGYTF.